Listed below are T cell receptor beta chains from one sample, sequenced in a study of vaccination and CD4 T cells after COVID-19. TCRdb passed the PCR reads through MiXCR, listing each CDR3 protein once. The sample includes 20,000 or so distinct CDR3 sequences, roughly 33% of them seen just once. Which antigens these TCRs recognize remains unknown. Sample: cultured CD4+ T cells from blood. The receptors stem from a human donor with COVID-19. The CDR3 runs from the conserved cysteine through the conserved F or W. D genes are given only for firm matches. A clone size is listed for some rows: how often the clone was seen (once, few, many), or a class if it is expanded.

NA	TRBV20-1	NA	TRBJ2-5	CSARGDGRTGETQYF	TGCAGTGCTAGGGGGGACGGTCGCACGGGGGAGACCCAGTACTTC
NA	TRBV7-2	few	TRBJ2-7	CASSQRTGRIYEQYF	TGTGCCAGCAGCCAGAGAACGGGACGCATTTACGAGCAGTACTTC
NA	TRBV6-4	few	TRBJ1-5	CASSAERSNQPQHF	TGTGCCAGCAGCGCCGAAAGGAGCAATCAGCCCCAGCATTTT
TRBD1	TRBV6-2/TRBV6-3	few	TRBJ1-2	CASSSRDSKSYGYTF	TGTGCCAGCAGTTCCAGGGACAGTAAAAGCTATGGCTACACCTTC
NA	TRBV7-2	NA	TRBJ2-5	CASSLWDSLQETQYF	TGTGCCAGCAGCCTATGGGACTCTCTCCAAGAGACCCAGTACTTC
TRBD2	TRBV7-9	NA	TRBJ2-1	CASSQLAGYPNEQFF	TGTGCCAGCAGCCAGCTAGCGGGTTACCCCAATGAGCAGTTCTTC
TRBD1	TRBV29-1	NA	TRBJ1-1	CSVERGTGARTEAFF	TGCAGCGTTGAAAGAGGGACAGGGGCGAGGACTGAAGCTTTCTTT
NA	TRBV28	NA	TRBJ1-3	CASRLSSSGNTIYF	TGTGCCAGCAGGCTCAGTAGCTCTGGAAACACCATATATTTT
TRBD1	TRBV19	NA	TRBJ1-1	CASSTQGQGATEAFF	TGTGCCAGTAGTACTCAGGGACAGGGGGCGACTGAAGCTTTCTTT
NA	TRBV7-2	NA	TRBJ2-2	CASSLAGGRAGELFF	TGTGCCAGCAGCTTAGCGGGGGGGCGGGCCGGGGAGCTGTTTTTT
TRBD1	TRBV12-3/TRBV12-4	few	TRBJ1-5	CASRSQGATSNQPQHF	TGTGCCAGCAGGAGTCAGGGGGCGACTAGCAATCAGCCCCAGCATTTT
NA	TRBV6-5	NA	TRBJ2-7	CASSSLQGYEQYF	TGTGCCAGCAGTTCCCTCCAGGGATACGAGCAGTACTTC
NA	TRBV6-5	NA	TRBJ2-7	CASSYGRYGIEQYF	TGTGCCAGCAGTTACGGAAGGTACGGAATCGAGCAGTACTTC
NA	TRBV5-1	few	TRBJ1-3	CASSLGGSSPSSGNTIYF	TGCGCCAGCAGCTTGGGCGGCAGTTCTCCCTCCTCTGGAAACACCATATATTTT
TRBD1	TRBV5-4	NA	TRBJ2-2	CASSQTGTGDTGELFF	TGTGCCAGCAGCCAAACCGGGACAGGAGACACCGGGGAGCTGTTTTTT
TRBD1	TRBV24-1	few	TRBJ2-2	CATSVERGPGELFF	TGTGCCACCAGTGTCGAAAGGGGGCCCGGGGAGCTGTTTTTT
NA	TRBV29-1	NA	TRBJ2-3	CSVDAGTDTQYF	TGCAGCGTCGACGCGGGTACGGATACGCAGTATTTT
NA	TRBV9	NA	TRBJ1-5	CASSVEGGGTQHF	TGTGCCAGCAGCGTAGAAGGGGGAGGGACCCAGCATTTT
NA	TRBV10-1	NA	TRBJ1-4	CASSEWGRRVEKLFF	TGCGCCAGCAGTGAATGGGGACGTCGGGTTGAAAAACTGTTTTTT
NA	TRBV19	few	TRBJ1-2	CASSMTGSTNYGYTF	TGTGCCAGTAGTATGACCGGTTCTACCAACTATGGCTACACCTTC
NA	TRBV5-4	NA	TRBJ1-4	CASRGSGTNEKLFF	TGTGCCAGCAGAGGCAGTGGAACTAATGAAAAACTGTTTTTT
NA	TRBV7-9	NA	TRBJ1-1	CASSLYSEAFF	TGTGCCAGCAGCTTATATTCGGAAGCTTTCTTT
TRBD2	TRBV7-2	few	TRBJ2-2	CASSLDPGGSGELFF	TGTGCCAGCAGCTTAGATCCGGGGGGGTCCGGGGAGCTGTTTTTT